This TCR beta chain was documented in a study of OX40 agonist ivuxolimab in advanced cancers. Across the whole study: Enrollees could have had prior anti-PD-1, anti-PD-L1 or anti-CTLA-4 therapy, which under 50% had received.

Findings and caveats of the study: Partly responding patients at 0.1-3.0 mg/kg showed some of the smallest clonal expansion. Circulating CD4+ and CD8+ T cells showed clonal expansion by week 6 at 0.1 to 3.0 mg/kg. The study found that CD8+ T cells averaged more expanded clones than CD4+.

Sequencing used immunoSEQ multiplex PCR; TCRdb keeps in-frame clones, though not all of them. The repertoire holds 57,000 or so clones, with just over 85% as singletons. Comment on this clone: The target antigen is unknown.

CDR1 and CDR2 (germline): SQVTM, ANQGSEA. Trimming took 6 bases from V and 2 from J; bases not matched to a gene: 3. The CDR3 extends over 12 amino acids. The sequence derives from an adult with an advanced solid tumor such as melanoma, head and neck, liver or kidney cancer. The gene calls are TRBV29-1 and TRBJ2-7, with TRBD1 matching 8 bases. Sequences were derived from CD4+ or CD8+ T cells sorted from blood, sampled in a trial of the OX40 agonist ivuxolimab. CDR3 residues: CSVGQGTYEQYF. In nucleotides, the CDR3 is TGCAGCGTAGGACAGGGAACCTACGAGCAGTACTTC.